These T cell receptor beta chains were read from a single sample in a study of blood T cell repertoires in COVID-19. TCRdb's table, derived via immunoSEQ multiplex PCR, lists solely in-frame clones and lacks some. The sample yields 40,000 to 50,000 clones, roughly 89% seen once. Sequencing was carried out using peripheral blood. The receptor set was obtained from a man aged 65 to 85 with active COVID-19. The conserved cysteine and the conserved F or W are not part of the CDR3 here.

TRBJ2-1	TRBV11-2	ASSLRQGAWDEQF
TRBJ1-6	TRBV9	ASSAGTRRSPLH
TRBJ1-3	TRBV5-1	ASSQGAGNTIY
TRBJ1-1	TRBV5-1	ASSLGRGDTEAF
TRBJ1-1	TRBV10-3	ATSQVNTEAF
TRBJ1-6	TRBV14	ASSQGQGSSYNSPLH
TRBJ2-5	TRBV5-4	ASSAALAGAQETQY
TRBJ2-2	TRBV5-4	ASSLVSSGNTGELF
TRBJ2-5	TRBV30	AHGGTSGETQY
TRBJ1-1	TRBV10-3	AISIGTGQGTEAF